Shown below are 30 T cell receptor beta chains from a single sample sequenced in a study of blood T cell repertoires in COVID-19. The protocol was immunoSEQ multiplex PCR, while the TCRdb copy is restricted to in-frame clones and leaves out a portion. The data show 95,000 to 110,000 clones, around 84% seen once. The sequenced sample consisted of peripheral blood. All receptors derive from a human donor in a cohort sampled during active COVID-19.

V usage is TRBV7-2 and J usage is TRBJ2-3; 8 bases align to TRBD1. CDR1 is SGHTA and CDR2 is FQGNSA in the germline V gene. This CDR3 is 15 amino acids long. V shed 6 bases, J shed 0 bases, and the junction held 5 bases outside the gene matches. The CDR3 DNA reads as TGTGCCAGCAGTCTCAGGGGGCCGAGCACAGATACGCAGTATTTT. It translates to CASSLRGPSTDTQYF.

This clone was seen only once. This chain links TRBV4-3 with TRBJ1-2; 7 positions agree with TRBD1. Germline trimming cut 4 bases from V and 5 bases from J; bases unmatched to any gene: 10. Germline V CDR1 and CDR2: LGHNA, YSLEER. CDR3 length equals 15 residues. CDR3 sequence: CASSPTSGTAYGYTF. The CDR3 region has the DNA TGCGCCAGCAGCCCGACTTCCGGGACAGCTTATGGCTACACCTTC.

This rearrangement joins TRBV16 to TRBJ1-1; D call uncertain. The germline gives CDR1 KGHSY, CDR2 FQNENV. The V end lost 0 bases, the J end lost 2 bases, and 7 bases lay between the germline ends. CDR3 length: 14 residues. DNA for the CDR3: TGTGCCAGCAGCCAATCCTGGAGAAACACTGAAGCTTTCTTT. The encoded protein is CASSQSWRNTEAFF.

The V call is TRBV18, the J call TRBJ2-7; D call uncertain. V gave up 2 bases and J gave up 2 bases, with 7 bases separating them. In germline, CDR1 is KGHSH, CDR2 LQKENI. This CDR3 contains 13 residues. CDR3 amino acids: CASSPDLAYEQYF. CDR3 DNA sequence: TGTGCCAGCTCACCAGACCTAGCCTACGAGCAGTACTTC. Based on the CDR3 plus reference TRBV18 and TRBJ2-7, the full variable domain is NAGVMQNPRHLVRRRGQEARLRCSPMKGHSHVYWYRQLPEEGLKFMVYLQKENIIDESGMPKERFSAEFPKEGPSILRIQQVVRGDSAAYFCASSPDLAYEQYFGPGTRLTVT.

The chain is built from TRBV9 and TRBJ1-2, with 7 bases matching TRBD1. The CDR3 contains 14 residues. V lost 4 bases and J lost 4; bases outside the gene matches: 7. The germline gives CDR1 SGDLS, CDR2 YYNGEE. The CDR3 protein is CASSPSDRVYGYTF. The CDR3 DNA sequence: TGTGCCAGCAGCCCATCCGACAGGGTCTATGGCTACACCTTC.

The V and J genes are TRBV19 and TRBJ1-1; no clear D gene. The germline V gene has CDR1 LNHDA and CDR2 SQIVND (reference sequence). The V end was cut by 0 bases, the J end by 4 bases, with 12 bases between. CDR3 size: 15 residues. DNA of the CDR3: TGTGCCAGTAGTATAGATCCGGGTTTGAGCACTGAAGCTTTCTTT. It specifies CASSIDPGLSTEAFF.

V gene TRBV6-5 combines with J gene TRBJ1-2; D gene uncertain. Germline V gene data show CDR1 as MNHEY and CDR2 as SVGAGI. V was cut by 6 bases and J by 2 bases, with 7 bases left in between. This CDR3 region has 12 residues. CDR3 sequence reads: CASRTPNYGYTF. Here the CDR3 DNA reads TGTGCCAGCAGGACACCCAACTATGGCTACACCTTC.

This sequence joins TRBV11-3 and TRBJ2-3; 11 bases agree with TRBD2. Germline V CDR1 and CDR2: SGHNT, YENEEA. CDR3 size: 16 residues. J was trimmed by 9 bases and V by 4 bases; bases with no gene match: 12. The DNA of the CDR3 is TGTGCCAGCAGCTCCCGCGGGGGACTAGCGGTCCGCACGCAGTATTTT. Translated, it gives CASSSRGGLAVRTQYF.

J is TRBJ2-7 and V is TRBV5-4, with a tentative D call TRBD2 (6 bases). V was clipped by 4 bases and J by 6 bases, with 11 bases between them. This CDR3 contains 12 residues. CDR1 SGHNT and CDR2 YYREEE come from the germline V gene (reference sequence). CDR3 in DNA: TGTGCCAGCAGCCCCAGACTAGGCGAGCAGTACTTC. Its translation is CASSPRLGEQYF.

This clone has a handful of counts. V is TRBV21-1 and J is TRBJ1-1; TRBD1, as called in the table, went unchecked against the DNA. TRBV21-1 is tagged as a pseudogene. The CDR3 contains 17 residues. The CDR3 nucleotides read TGTGCCAGCAGACCCGCCCGGGACAGGCAGGGAGTGACTGAAGCTTTCTTT. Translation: CASRPARDRQGVTEAFF.

CDR3 in amino acids: CASSRRTGLTGELFF. CDR3 coding DNA: TGTGCCAGCAGTCGACGGACAGGACTCACCGGGGAGCTGTTTTTT. V is TRBV6-5 and J is TRBJ2-2; 7 bases are shared with TRBD1. The ends lost 5 bases at V and 4 bases at J; junction bases unmatched: 7. The CDR3 runs 15 residues. Germline loops: CDR1 MNHEY, CDR2 SVGAGI.

CDR3 DNA sequence: TGTGCCAGCAGCTTAGGGCAGGGGCCCAATAATGAAAAACTGTTTTTT. It encodes CASSLGQGPNNEKLFF. The genes are TRBV7-2 and TRBJ1-4; D is perhaps TRBD1 (6 bases). Germline V CDR1 and CDR2: SGHTA, FQGNSA. V shed 1 base and J shed 4 bases, with 13 bases lying between them. The CDR3 runs to 16 residues. The full variable domain, its missing parts supplied by reference TRBV7-2 and TRBJ1-4, is GAGVSQSPSNKVTEKGKDVELRCDPISGHTALYWYRQSLGQGLEFLIYFQGNSAPDKSGLPSDRFSAERTGGSVSTLTIQRTQQEDSAVYLCASSLGQGPNNEKLFFGSGTQLSVL.

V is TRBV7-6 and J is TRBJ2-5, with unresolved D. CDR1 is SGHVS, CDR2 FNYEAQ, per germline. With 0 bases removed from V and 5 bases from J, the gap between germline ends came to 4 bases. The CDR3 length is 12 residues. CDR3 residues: CASSLAEETQYF. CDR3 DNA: TGTGCCAGCAGCTTAGCGGAGGAGACCCAGTACTTC.

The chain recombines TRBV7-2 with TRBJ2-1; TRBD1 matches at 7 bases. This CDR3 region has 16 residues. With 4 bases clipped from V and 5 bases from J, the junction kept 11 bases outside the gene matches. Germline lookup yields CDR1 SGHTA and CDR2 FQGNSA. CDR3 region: CASSSPPGQRDNEQFF. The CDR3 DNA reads TGTGCCAGCAGCTCCCCTCCGGGACAGAGAGACAATGAGCAGTTCTTC.

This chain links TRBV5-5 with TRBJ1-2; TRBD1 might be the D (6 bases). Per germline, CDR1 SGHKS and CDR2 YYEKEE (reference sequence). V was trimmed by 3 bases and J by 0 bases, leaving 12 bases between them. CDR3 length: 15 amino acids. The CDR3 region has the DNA TGTGCCAGCAGCTCGGCCTGGGGGCCTAACTATGGCTACACCTTC. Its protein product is CASSSAWGPNYGYTF.

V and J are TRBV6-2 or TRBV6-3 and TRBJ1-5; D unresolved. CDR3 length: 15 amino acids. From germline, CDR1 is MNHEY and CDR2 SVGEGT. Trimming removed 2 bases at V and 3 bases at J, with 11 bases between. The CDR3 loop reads CASSYGQVYNQPQHF. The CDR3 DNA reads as TGTGCCAGCAGTTACGGTCAGGTTTACAATCAGCCCCAGCATTTT.

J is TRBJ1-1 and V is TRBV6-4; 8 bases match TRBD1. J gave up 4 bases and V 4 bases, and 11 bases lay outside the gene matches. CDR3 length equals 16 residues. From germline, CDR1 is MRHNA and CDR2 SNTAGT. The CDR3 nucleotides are TGTGCCAGCAGTGCTACAGGGGGACGGGGGTCCACTGAAGCTTTCTTT. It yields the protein CASSATGGRGSTEAFF.

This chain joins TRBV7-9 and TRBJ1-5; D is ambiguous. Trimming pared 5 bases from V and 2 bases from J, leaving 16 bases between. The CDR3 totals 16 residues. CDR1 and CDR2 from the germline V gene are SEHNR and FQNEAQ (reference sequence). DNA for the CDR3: TGTGCCAGCAGCGGTCAGGACTGGGCGGGCAATCAGCCCCAGCATTTT. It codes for CASSGQDWAGNQPQHF.

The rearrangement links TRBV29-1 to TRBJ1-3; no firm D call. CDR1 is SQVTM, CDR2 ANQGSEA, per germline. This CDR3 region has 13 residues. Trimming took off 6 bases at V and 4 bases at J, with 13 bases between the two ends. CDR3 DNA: TGCAGCGTAACTATGACCGCCGGAAACACCATATATTTT. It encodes CSVTMTAGNTIYF.

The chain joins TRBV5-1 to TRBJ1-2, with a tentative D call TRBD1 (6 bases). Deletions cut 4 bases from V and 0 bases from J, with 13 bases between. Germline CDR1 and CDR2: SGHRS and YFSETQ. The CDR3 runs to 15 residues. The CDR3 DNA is TGCGCCAGCAGCCAAGGGACACTTCCTAACTATGGCTACACCTTC. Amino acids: CASSQGTLPNYGYTF. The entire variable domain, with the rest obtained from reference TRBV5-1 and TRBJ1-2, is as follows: KAGVTQTPRYLIKTRGQQVTLSCSPISGHRSVSWYQQTPGQGLQFLFEYFSETQRNKGNFPGRFSGRQFSNSRSEMNVSTLELGDSALYLCASSQGTLPNYGYTFGSGTRLTVV.

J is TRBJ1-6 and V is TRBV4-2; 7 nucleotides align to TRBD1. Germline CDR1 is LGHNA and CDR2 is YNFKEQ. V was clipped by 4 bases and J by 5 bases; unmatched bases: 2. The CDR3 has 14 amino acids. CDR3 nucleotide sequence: TGTGCCAGCAGCCCGGGACAGAATAATTCACCCCTCCACTTT. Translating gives CASSPGQNNSPLHF.

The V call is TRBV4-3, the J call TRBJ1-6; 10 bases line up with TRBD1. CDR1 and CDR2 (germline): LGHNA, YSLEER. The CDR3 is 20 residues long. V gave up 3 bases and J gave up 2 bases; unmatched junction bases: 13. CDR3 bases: TGCGCCAGCAGCCACCGACAGGGGGCGCGAGAAACCCCCTATAATTCACCCCTCCACTTT. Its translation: CASSHRQGARETPYNSPLHF.

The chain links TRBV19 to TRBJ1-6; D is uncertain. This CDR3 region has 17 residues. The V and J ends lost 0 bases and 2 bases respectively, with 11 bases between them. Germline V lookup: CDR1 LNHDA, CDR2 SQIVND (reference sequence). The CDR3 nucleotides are TGTGCCAGTAGTATAGATCTCGACGGGGCCTATAATTCACCCCTCCACTTT. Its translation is CASSIDLDGAYNSPLHF.

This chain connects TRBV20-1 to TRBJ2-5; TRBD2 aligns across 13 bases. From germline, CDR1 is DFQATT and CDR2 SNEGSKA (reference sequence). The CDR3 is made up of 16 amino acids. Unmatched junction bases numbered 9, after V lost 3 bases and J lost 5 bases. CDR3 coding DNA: TGCAGTGCTAGTGAACTAGCGGGGGGGCCAGGGGAGACCCAGTACTTC. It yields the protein CSASELAGGPGETQYF.

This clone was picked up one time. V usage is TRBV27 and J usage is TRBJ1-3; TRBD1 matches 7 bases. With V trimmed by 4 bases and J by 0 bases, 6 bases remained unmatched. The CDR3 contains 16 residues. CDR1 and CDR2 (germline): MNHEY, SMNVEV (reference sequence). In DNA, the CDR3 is TGTGCCAGCAGTTCACAGGGGTACGGCTCTGGAAACACCATATATTTT. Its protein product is CASSSQGYGSGNTIYF.

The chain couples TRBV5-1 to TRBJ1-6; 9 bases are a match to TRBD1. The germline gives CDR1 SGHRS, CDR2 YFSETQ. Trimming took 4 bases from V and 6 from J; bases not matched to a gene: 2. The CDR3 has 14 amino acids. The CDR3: CASSGTGTNSPLHF. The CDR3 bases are TGCGCCAGCAGCGGGACAGGGACTAATTCACCCCTCCACTTT.

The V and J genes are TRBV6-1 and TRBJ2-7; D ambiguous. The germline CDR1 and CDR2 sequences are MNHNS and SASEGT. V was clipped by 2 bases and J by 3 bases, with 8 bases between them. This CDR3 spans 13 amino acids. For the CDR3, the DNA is TGTGCCAGCAGTGAATGGCCGCACTACGAGCAGTACTTC. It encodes CASSEWPHYEQYF.

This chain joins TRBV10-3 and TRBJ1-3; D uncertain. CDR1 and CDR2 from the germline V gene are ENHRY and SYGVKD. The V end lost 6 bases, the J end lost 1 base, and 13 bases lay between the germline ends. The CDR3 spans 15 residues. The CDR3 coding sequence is TGTGCCATCAGGAGGGAGTCGAGGTCTGGAAACACCATATATTTT. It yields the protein CAIRRESRSGNTIYF.

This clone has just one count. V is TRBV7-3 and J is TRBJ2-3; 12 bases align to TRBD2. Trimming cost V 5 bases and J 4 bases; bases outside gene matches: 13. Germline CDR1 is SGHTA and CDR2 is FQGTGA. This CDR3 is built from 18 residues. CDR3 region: CASSAPLAGGLSADTQYF. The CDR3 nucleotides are TGTGCCAGCAGCGCACCGCTAGCGGGGGGGCTGAGCGCAGATACGCAGTATTTT. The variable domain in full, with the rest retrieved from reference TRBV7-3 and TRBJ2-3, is GAGVSQTPSNKVTEKGKYVELRCDPISGHTALYWYRQSLGQGPEFLIYFQGTGAADDSGLPNDRFFAVRPEGSVSTLKIQRTERGDSAVYLCASSAPLAGGLSADTQYFGPGTRLTVL.

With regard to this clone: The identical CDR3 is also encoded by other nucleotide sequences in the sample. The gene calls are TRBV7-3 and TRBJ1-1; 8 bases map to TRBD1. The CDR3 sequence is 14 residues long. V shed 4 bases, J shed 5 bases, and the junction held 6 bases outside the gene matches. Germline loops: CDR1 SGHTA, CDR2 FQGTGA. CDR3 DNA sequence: TGTGCCAGCAGCTCCGGGACAGGTGGGACTGAAGCTTTCTTT. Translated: CASSSGTGGTEAFF.